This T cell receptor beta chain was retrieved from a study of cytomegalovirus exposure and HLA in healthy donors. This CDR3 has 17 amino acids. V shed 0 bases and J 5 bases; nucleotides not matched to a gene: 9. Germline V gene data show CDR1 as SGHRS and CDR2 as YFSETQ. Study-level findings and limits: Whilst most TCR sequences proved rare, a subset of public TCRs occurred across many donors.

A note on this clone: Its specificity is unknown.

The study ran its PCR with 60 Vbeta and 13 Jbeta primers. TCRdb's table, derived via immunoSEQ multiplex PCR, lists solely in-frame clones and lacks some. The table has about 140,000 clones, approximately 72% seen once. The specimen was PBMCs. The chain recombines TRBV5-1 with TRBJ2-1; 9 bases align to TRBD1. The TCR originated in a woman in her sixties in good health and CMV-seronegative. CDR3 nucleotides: TGCGCCAGCAGCTTGGGCGCCTCGGACAGGGGAAACAATGAGCAGTTCTTC. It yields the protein CASSLGASDRGNNEQFF.